Presented here are 3 T cell receptor beta chains from one specimen sequenced in a study of neurological immune-mediated disorders. TCRdb independently ran MiXCR on the 5' RACE reads; one entry per CDR3 protein. In the table there are under 45,000 distinct CDR3 sequences, around 13% of which are singletons. The sequencing sample was made of CD4+ T cells from blood. Source of these receptors: a woman in her sixties with HTLV-1-associated myelopathy (HAM/TSP).

This clonotype occurred many times. This chain uses TRBV11-2 with TRBJ2-2; the D gene is possibly TRBD2 (6 bases). Germline V lookup: CDR1 SGHAT, CDR2 FQNNGV. The CDR3 extends over 14 amino acids. V shed 6 bases and J shed 5 bases, with 13 bases lying between them. The CDR3 region has the DNA TGTGCCAGCAGATCCCCCCGGGGGACCGGGGAGCTGTTTTTT. Protein: CASRSPRGTGELFF. The full variable domain, rest sourced from reference TRBV11-2 and TRBJ2-2, is EAGVAQSPRYKIIEKRQSVAFWCNPISGHATLYWYQQILGQGPKLLIQFQNNGVVDDSQLPKDRFSAERLKGVDSTLKIQPAKLEDSAVYLCASRSPRGTGELFFGEGSRLTVL.

At least ten counts were recorded for this clonotype. V gene TRBV5-1 combines with J gene TRBJ1-2; TRBD1 is a possible D gene (5 bases). This CDR3 has 18 residues. Per germline, CDR1 SGHRS and CDR2 YFSETQ. The germline V and J ends were trimmed by 0 bases and 1 base, with 19 bases remaining between them. The CDR3 here is CASSLARIRDGDNYGYTF. The CDR3 region has the DNA TGCGCCAGCAGCTTGGCCCGGATCCGGGACGGAGATAACTATGGCTACACCTTC.

The CDR3 DNA follows: TGCGCCAGCAGCTTCCCCGCGGGGGCGTCTCCCTACAATGAGCAGTTCTTC. Translation gives CASSFPAGASPYNEQFF. The rearrangement links TRBV5-1 to TRBJ2-1; D is perhaps TRBD2 (7 bases). Germline CDR1 is SGHRS and CDR2 is YFSETQ. Trimming cost V 2 bases and J 2 bases, with 17 bases left between them. The CDR3 has 17 amino acids.